There are a few counts of the clone carrying this TCR beta chain. This specimen comes from a study of blood T cell repertoires in COVID-19. On the study more broadly: The United States, Italy and Spain provided the acute and convalescent COVID-19 samples. From T cells, B-cell-depleted T cells, or PBMCs came the material, which was cDNA or gDNA.

Methods used by the authors: Researchers report that nucleated cell counts were estimated from reference gene primer amplification. The protocol was immunoSEQ multiplex PCR, while the TCRdb copy is restricted to in-frame clones and leaves out a portion. V, J and clone size reflect that table, while D and trimming were determined from the DNA. The table includes 380,000 or so clones, around 90% detected once. CDR1 is SGHTA and CDR2 is FQGNSA in the germline V gene. This CDR3 comprises 13 residues. V shed 1 base and J shed 9 bases, with 12 bases lying between them. The chain links TRBV7-2 to TRBJ2-5, with D possibly matching TRBD1 (5 bases). Sequenced material: peripheral blood. The TCR was taken from a man aged 40-49 years with acute or convalescent COVID-19. Written as DNA, the CDR3 is TGTGCCAGCAGCTTAGTACAGGTCCCGGCCCAGTACTTC. Protein sequence: CASSLVQVPAQYF.